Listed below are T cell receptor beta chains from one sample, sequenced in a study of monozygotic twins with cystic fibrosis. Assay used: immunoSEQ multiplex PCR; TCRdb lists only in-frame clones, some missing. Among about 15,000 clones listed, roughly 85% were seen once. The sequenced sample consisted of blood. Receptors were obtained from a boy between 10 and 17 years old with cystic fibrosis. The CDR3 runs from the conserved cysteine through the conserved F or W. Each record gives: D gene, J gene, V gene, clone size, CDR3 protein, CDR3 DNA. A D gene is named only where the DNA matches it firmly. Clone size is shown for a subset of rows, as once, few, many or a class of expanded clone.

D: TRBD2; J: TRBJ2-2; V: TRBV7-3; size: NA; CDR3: CASSTEPQTSGGAGELFF; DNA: TGTGCCAGCAGCACCGAGCCCCAGACTAGCGGGGGGGCCGGGGAGCTGTTTTTT
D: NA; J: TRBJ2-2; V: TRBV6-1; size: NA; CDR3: CASLQEANTGELFF; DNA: TGTGCCAGCCTCCAGGAAGCGAACACCGGGGAGCTGTTTTTT
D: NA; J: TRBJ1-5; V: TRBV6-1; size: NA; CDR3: CASSGRFPGDSNQPQHF; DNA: TGTGCCAGCAGTGGCCGCTTTCCTGGAGATAGCAATCAGCCCCAGCATTTT
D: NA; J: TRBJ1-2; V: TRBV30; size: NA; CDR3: CAWSSRTAVNYGYTF; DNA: TGTGCCTGGAGTTCACGGACAGCGGTTAACTATGGCTACACCTTC
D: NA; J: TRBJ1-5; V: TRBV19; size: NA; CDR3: CASSIGGNHQPQHF; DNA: TGTGCCAGTAGTATCGGTGGGAATCATCAGCCCCAGCATTTT
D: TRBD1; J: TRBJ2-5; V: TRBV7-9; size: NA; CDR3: CASSPGTVIIRETQYF; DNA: TGTGCCAGCAGTCCTGGGACAGTTATAATAAGGGAGACCCAGTACTTC
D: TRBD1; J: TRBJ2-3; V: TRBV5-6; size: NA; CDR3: CASSSLGQGGADTQYF; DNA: TGTGCCAGCAGCTCCCTCGGACAGGGGGGGGCAGATACGCAGTATTTT
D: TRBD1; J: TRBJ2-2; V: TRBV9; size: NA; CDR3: CASSVMTGPGELFF; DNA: TGTGCCAGCAGCGTTATGACAGGGCCCGGGGAGCTGTTTTTT
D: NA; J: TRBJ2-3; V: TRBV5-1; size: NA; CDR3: CASSLGTGPTSTDTQYF; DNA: TGCGCCAGCAGCTTGGGTACTGGACCAACCAGCACAGATACGCAGTATTTT
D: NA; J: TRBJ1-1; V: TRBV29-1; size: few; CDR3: CSVGGFGLMEAFF; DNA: TGCAGCGTTGGTGGATTTGGGTTGATGGAAGCTTTCTTT
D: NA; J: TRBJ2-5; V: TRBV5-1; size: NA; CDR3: CASSLQAYQETQYF; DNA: TGCGCCAGCAGCTTACAGGCTTACCAAGAGACCCAGTACTTC
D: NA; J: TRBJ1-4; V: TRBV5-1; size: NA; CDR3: CASSLQQGEKLFF; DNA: TGCGCCAGCAGCTTACAGCAGGGAGAAAAACTGTTTTTT
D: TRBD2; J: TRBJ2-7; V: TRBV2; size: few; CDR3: CASSWTSGSYEQYF; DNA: TGTGCCAGCAGTTGGACTAGCGGGAGCTACGAGCAGTACTTC
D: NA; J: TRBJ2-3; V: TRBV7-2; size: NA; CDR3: CASRISGGDTDTQYF; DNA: TGTGCCAGCAGGATCAGTGGGGGAGACACAGATACGCAGTATTTT
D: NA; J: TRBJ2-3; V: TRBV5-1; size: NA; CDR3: CASSDTKSTDTQYF; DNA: TGCGCCAGCAGCGACACTAAGAGCACAGATACGCAGTATTTT
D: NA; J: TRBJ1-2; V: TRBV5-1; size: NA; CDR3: CASSLVISGHDGYTF; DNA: TGCGCCAGCAGCTTGGTCATATCAGGGCACGATGGCTACACCTTC
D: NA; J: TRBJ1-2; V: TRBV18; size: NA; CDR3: CASSPVLHYGYTF; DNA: TGTGCCAGCTCACCAGTCTTACACTATGGCTACACCTTC
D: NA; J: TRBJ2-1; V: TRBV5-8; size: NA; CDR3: CASSSTRRMQFF; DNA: TGTGCCAGCAGCTCCACTCGACGGATGCAGTTCTTC
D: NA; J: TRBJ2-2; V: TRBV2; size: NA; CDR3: CASSGSVTKNTGELFF; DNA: TGTGCCAGCAGTGGATCTGTGACAAAGAACACCGGGGAGCTGTTTTTT
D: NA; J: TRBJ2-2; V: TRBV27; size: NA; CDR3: CASSLTWVATGELFF; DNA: TGTGCCAGCAGTTTAACCTGGGTTGCCACCGGGGAGCTGTTTTTT
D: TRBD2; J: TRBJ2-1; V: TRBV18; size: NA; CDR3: CASSPRASGNNEQFF; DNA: TGTGCCAGCTCACCACGGGCTAGCGGAAACAATGAGCAGTTCTTC
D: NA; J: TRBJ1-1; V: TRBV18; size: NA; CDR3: CASSPGREQTEAFF; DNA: TGTGCCAGCTCACCGGGGAGGGAACAGACTGAAGCTTTCTTT
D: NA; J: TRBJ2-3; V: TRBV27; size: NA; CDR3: CASSPRGPSTDTQYF; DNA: TGTGCCAGCAGTCCTCGCGGACCCAGCACAGATACGCAGTATTTT
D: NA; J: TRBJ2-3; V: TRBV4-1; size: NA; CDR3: CASSQGYGTDTQYF; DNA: TGCGCCAGCAGCCAAGGGTATGGCACAGATACGCAGTATTTT
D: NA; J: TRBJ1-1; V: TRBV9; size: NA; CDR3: CASSVGGAHTEAFF; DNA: TGTGCCAGCAGCGTAGGCGGGGCGCACACTGAAGCTTTCTTT
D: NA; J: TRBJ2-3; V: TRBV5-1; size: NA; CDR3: CASSWEPQQQERGTDTQYF; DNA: TGCGCCAGCAGCTGGGAACCTCAACAACAGGAACGTGGCACAGATACGCAGTATTTT
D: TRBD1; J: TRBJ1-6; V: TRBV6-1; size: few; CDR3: CASSEIGQGATYNSPLHF; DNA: TGTGCCAGCAGTGAAATAGGACAGGGGGCCACCTATAATTCACCCCTCCACTTT
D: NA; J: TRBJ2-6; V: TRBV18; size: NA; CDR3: CASSLESSGANVLTF; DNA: TGTGCCAGCTCACTAGAAAGCTCTGGGGCCAACGTCCTGACTTTC
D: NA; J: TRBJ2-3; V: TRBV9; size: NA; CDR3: CASRREQTDTQYF; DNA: TGTGCCAGCAGAAGAGAACAGACAGATACGCAGTATTTT
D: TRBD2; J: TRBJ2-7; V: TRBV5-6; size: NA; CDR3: CASSSGVAGGVYEQYF; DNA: TGTGCCAGCAGCTCGGGGGTAGCGGGGGGCGTCTACGAGCAGTACTTC
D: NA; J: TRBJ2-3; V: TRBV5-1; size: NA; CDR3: CASSLEGRSTDTQYF; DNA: TGCGCCAGCAGCTTGGAGGGACGGAGCACAGATACGCAGTATTTT
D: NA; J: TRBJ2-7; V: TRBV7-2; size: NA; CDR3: CASSLGGPTGSYEQYF; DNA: TGTGCCAGCAGCTTAGGGGGCCCCACAGGTTCCTACGAGCAGTACTTC
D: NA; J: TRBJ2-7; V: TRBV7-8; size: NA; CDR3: CASSLDGLGSYEQYF; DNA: TGTGCCAGCAGCTTGGACGGACTTGGCTCCTACGAGCAGTACTTC
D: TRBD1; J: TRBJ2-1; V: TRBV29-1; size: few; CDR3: CSVAGQGKVSYNEQFF; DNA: TGCAGCGTGGCCGGACAGGGGAAAGTATCCTACAATGAGCAGTTCTTC
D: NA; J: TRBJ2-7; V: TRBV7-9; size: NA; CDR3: CASSVPGSPYEQYF; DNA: TGTGCCAGCAGCGTTCCCGGGAGCCCCTACGAGCAGTACTTC
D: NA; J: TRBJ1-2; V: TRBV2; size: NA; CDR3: CASSVPRGLVGYTF; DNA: TGTGCCAGCAGTGTACCGCGAGGGTTGGTTGGCTACACCTTC
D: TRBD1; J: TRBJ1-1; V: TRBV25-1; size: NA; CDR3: CASSDWTGTGYTEAFF; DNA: TGTGCCAGCAGTGATTGGACAGGGACGGGGTACACTGAAGCTTTCTTT
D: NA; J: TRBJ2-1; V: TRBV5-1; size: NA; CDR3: CASSLEQHYNEQFF; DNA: TGCGCCAGCAGCTTGGAACAACACTACAATGAGCAGTTCTTC
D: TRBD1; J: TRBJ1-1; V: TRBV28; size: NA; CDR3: CASSLGVWTGASEAFF; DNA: TGTGCCAGCAGTTTGGGGGTTTGGACAGGGGCTTCTGAAGCTTTCTTT
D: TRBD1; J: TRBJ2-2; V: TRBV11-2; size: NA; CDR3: CASSPRTGGLGELFF; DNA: TGTGCCAGCAGCCCGAGGACAGGGGGCTTGGGGGAGCTGTTTTTT
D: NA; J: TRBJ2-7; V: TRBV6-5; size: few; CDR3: CASSYKGEQYF; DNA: TGTGCCAGCAGTTACAAGGGAGAGCAGTACTTC
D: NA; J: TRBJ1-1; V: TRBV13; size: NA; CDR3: CASSPQAGGHTEAFF; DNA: TGTGCCAGCAGCCCGCAAGCGGGGGGCCACACTGAAGCTTTCTTT
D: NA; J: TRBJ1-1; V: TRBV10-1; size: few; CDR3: CASSETVVTEAFF; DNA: TGCGCCAGCAGTGAGACAGTCGTCACTGAAGCTTTCTTT
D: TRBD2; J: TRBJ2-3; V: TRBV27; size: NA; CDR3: CASRVAGASTDTQYF; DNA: TGTGCCAGCAGGGTAGCGGGGGCTAGCACAGATACGCAGTATTTT
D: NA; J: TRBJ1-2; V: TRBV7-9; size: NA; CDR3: CASSPTTGVYGYTF; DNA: TGTGCCAGCAGCCCTACGACAGGCGTCTATGGCTACACCTTC
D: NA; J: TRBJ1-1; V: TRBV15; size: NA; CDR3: CATSGPGNTEAFF; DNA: TGTGCCACCAGCGGCCCCGGGAACACTGAAGCTTTCTTT
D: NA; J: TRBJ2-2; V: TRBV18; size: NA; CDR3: CASSYNSGTDTGELFF; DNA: TGTGCCAGCTCCTATAATAGCGGGACAGACACCGGGGAGCTGTTTTTT
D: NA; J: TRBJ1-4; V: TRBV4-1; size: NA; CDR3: CASSQGDVNEKLFF; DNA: TGCGCCAGCAGCCAAGGGGACGTGAATGAAAAACTGTTTTTT
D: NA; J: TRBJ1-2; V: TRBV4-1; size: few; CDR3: CASSHRWLLGYGYTF; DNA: TGCGCCAGCAGCCATCGGTGGCTCCTAGGGTATGGCTACACCTTC
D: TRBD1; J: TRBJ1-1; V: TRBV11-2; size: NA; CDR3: CASSLSGQVLVYSQAFF; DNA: TGTGCCAGCAGCTTATCTGGACAGGTTTTAGTTTATAGCCAAGCTTTCTTT
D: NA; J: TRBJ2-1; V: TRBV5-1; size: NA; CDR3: CASSLEGGVGYNEQFF; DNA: TGCGCCAGCAGCTTGGAGGGGGGAGTTGGCTACAATGAGCAGTTCTTC
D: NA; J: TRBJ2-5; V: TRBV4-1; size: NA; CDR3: CASSQDRRGYLETQYF; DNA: TGCGCCAGCAGCCAAGATAGGAGGGGATACCTAGAGACCCAGTACTTC
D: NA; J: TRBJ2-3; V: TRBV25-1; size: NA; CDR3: CASSGGRVDTQYF; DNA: TGTGCCAGCAGTGGAGGCCGGGTAGATACGCAGTATTTT
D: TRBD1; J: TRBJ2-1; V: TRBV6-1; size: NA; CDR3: CASSETGTGFYNEQFF; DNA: TGTGCCAGCAGCGAAACCGGGACAGGTTTCTACAATGAGCAGTTCTTC
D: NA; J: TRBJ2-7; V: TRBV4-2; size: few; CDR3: CASSQDQGGAPEQYF; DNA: TGTGCCAGCAGCCAAGATCAGGGCGGAGCCCCCGAGCAGTACTTC
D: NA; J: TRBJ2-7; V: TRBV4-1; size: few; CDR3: CASSQVERYEQYF; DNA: TGCGCCAGCAGCCAAGTCGAGCGCTACGAGCAGTACTTC
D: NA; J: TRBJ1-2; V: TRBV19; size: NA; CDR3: CASSIDRPGGYGYTF; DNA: TGTGCCAGTAGTATAGATCGCCCGGGAGGGTATGGCTACACCTTC